This T cell receptor (beta chain) derives from a study of cytomegalovirus exposure and HLA in healthy donors (dated by TCRdb to the late 2010s). Notes on the research overall: According to an earlier analysis of 587 of the donors, about 170 million T cells yielded 95 million to 140 million unique TCR beta sequences and approximately 300 Gb of sequence data. A later genetic analysis took genome-wide SNP genotypes for 398 of the 666 donors and used that subset as a discovery cohort. A handful of DR-DQ haplotypes were handled as single units for association and clustering because linkage in the cohort was strong. Of the roughly 410 genotyped donors, 75% to 85% were placed in the genetic ancestry cluster associated with self-reported Caucasian donors. The number of donors typed differed by locus, with about 629-630 for A, B, C, DRB1 and DQB1, about 500 for DQA1, 600 to 610 for DPA1, and some 440 for DPB1. In addition to the first cohort of 650 to 750 subjects, a separate validation cohort of some 120 different subjects was used. The study used immunosequencing to profile the T cell repertoires of 600 to 850 subjects and linked those repertoires to cytomegalovirus serostatus. Every discovery cohort repertoire had been produced on one sequencing platform. On average, over 200,000 unique TCR beta nucleotide sequences were sequenced per donor among 300 to 500 genotyped donors of the cohort, with around 19% of those sequences being non-productive. Donor age, sex, ethnicity and CMV serostatus were collected together with the repertoire data. Class I and class II HLA loci were covered by the typing at four-digit resolution. To predict cytomegalovirus infection status, the study combined high-throughput TCR immunosequencing, statistical association of individual TCRs with disease status, and machine learning. To decide whether each TCR beta V gene segment behaved as functional or pseudogenic, an earlier analysis of several hundred of the donors relied on high-throughput TCR beta sequencing. The study aimed to test whether cataloging public T cell receptors could reveal signatures of past pathogen exposure. The later analysis used no new phenotypic data to find candidate immune exposures, relying instead on TCR beta sequences and their occurrence across donors. In a later analysis, previously published TCR beta repertoires from 500 to 750 donors were re-analyzed and high-resolution HLA genotyping was added so that TCR occurrence patterns could be studied. Roughly 300 gigabases of sequencing data and 80 million or so unique TCR sequences were included in an early release covering around 650 HLA-typed donors.

The cohort comprised 666 healthy bone marrow donors. Cohort members were all nominally healthy when sampled, although unrecorded immune exposures were likely present. The donor tested CMV seropositive, placing the donor among the roughly 270 seropositive members of the cohort. Every donor gave a peripheral blood sample, and the peripheral blood mononuclear cells from that sample were used for TCR beta sequencing. Genomic DNA was extracted from the blood cell samples with the Qiagen DNeasy Blood Extraction Kit. Here is what the overall study found, with its caveats: A later analysis found that HLA-associated TCR beta chains were more clonally expanded and had lower generation probabilities than equally common non-associated chains. Because counts were too low, 15 to 20 rarely observed V segments, including chromosome 9 orphons, were left out of the earlier analysis of 500 to 650 of the donors. A cluster of highly shared sequence variants was judged likely to be a technical artifact of the sequencing pipeline. In a later analysis, some 18,000 TCR beta sequences were associated with specific HLA alleles at a false discovery rate of 0.05. In a later analysis, most CMV-associated TCR beta chains were found to appear HLA-restricted, with HLA associations seemingly driven largely by CMV exposure. Three of the identified cytomegalovirus-associated TCR beta chains were confirmed in vitro to be specific for cytomegalovirus antigens. Cytomegalovirus status was reported to be diagnosed by the classifier with high specificity and sensitivity in both the original and validation cohorts. A further reported finding was that TCR beta sequences accurately predicted the HLA-A and HLA-B alleles for most subjects in the first cohort. In this cohort, only TCR beta chains were sequenced, and detectable features were limited by the absence of alpha or paired-chain data. A later analysis found that TCR association rates varied across HLA loci, with DRB1 alleles showing the most associated TCRs and HLA-C alleles the fewest. The authors suggested that the approach could potentially be extended to other disease states and immunological phenotypes. In an earlier analysis of 500 to 650 of the donors, most TCR beta V segments appeared in productive rearrangements about 87% or about 30% of the time, broadly matching IMGT annotations. While some public TCRs were present in many individuals, most TCR sequences turned up only very rarely across donors. Because the 87-base-pair reads could not distinguish some IMGT-functional V segments, including TRBV6-2 and TRBV6-3, those segments were excluded. Correlated functional status among segregating V segments might be attributable to linkage disequilibrium, but an unknown experimental factor could not be ruled out. Because HLA typing was unavailable for some donors at each locus, only the typed subset was used in association tests. In a later genetic analysis, a missense DCLRE1C variant was associated with V-gene and J-gene trimming of TCR beta chains, and the association was replicated in an independent cohort. In the study, 150 to 200 TCR beta chains were listed as associated with cytomegalovirus. When HLA alleles, especially DR and DQ, strongly co-occurred, TCR associations were difficult to assign to individual alleles. For the cohort, immune exposure information was limited to CMV serostatus. According to a later analysis, parvovirus B19, influenza, CMV and Epstein-Barr virus appeared linked to several top co-occurrence clusters. According to a later genetic analysis, donors in an Asian-associated ancestry cluster had fewer N-insertions in productive TCRs than the approximately 710-donor mean. Roughly uniform sequencing depth across donors was assumed in presence/absence analyses, although this assumption may not hold.

The method was the immunoSEQ multiplex PCR assay. For the multiplex PCR, a mixture combining 60 forward primers for TCR Vbeta segments and 13 reverse primers for TCR Jbeta segments was used. Amplification of the CDR3 region of rearranged TCR beta genes was performed with a multiplex PCR assay on genomic DNA. The Illumina HiSeq System was used to sequence the amplified TCR beta libraries as 87-base-pair reads. Per the authors' processing: Across the roughly 640 repertoires, a later analysis counted roughly 77 million unique TCR beta chains, approximately 10 million of which were shared by at least two donors. Raw reads were error-corrected and collapsed into unique sequences by a nearest-neighbor algorithm in which closely related sequences were merged to remove PCR and sequencing errors. Alignment of CDR3 sequences to IMGT reference sequences was used to assign V, D and J gene segments. For a sequence to be retained, a match of at least six nucleotides to both a V gene segment and a J gene segment was required. Rearrangements were called productive when the CDR3 lacked stop codons and stayed in frame with V and J; all others were non-productive. Following IMGT convention, CDR3 was defined as the stretch from the second conserved V-encoded cysteine up to the conserved J-encoded phenylalanine. The earlier analysis of about 590 of the donors excluded sequences that lacked an unambiguous match to a single V gene segment. An earlier analysis of some 610 of the donors called V segments functional above 56.7% productive rearrangements and segregating when the between-donor standard deviation exceeded 5%. A statistical classification framework was developed to diagnose cytomegalovirus status using the catalog of TCR beta chain sequences. V and J gene assignment, in a later analysis, came from comparing TCR nucleotide sequences with IMGT/GENE-DB human TR gene sequences. The TCRdist pipeline was used in a later analysis to assign CDR3 sequences and most-parsimonious VDJ recombination scenarios. A later analysis defined each TCR beta chain by its CDR3 amino acid sequence plus V-gene family, and excluded reads lacking a unique V-gene family. To address suspected cross-contamination and a sequencing artifact, a later analysis removed around 590 highly shared, low-generation-probability nucleotide sequences. A later analysis calculated a clonal expansion index for each public chain from normalized within-repertoire ranks of inferred template counts. In a later analysis, generation probabilities were computed with a VDJ recombination model fitted to out-of-frame rearrangements, and the resulting probabilities were checked against IGoR. Hypergeometric tests were used in a later analysis to score TCR-TCR, TCR-HLA and TCR-CMV co-occurrence, with a repertoire-size bias correction applied to the TCR pairs. A later analysis estimated false discovery rates by permuting HLA or CMV assignments 20 times. A later analysis grouped co-occurring TCRs with DBSCAN, adding TCRdist sequence similarity when clustering within HLA-allele-positive subsets. Repertoires with fewer than 30,000 or more than 120,000 public chains, plus five repertoires with anomalous nucleotide sharing, were excluded from co-occurrence clustering. Imported from immuneACCESS, the table was reduced by TCRdb to in-frame sequences with V and J called. These copies leave out some clones; in studies compared against another copy, an unresolved V gene accounts for under half, and the cause of the remainder is not known. The V and J calls and the clone size are those of that table, but D and trimming were determined from the DNA. This sample holds around 170,000 clones; 75% to 90% were observed only once. Clones ranked in the top ten supply roughly 6.7% of the sample.

CDR1 and CDR2, looked up from the germline V gene, are SGHVS and FNYEAQ. From V the trimming removes 2 bases and from J it removes 4 bases, while the gene matches leave 6 bases of the junction unaccounted for. The CDR3 goes from the cysteine to the phenylalanine over 15 residues. Of all the DNA, just the CDR3 is kept, 45 bases in frame from base 1. Concerning this clone itself: Its antigen is unknown. Base quality data are lacking; no much larger clone is found one base away.

The chain was built from TRBV7-6 and TRBJ2-5, with 8 middle bases fitting TRBD1. The source is a man aged 35-49 years in good health and CMV-seropositive. Sample: PBMCs. The CDR3 in this case is CASSLQGAQGETQYF. At the DNA level, the sequence is TGTGCCAGCAGCTTACAGGGGGCGCAGGGAGAGACCCAGTACTTC.